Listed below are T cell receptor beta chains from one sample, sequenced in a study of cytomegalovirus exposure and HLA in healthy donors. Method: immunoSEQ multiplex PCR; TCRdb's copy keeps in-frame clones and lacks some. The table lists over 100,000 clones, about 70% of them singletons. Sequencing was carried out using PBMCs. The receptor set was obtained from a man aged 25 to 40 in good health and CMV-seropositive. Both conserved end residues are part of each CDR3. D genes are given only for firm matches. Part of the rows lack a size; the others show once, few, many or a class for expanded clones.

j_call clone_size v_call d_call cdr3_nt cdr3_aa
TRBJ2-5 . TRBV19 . TGTGCCAGTAGTATAGTTGAAACAGATACGCAAGAGACCCAGTACTTC CASSIVETDTQETQYF
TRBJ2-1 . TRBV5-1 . TGCGCCAGCAGCTTTCAGGGAGGGAGGGGGTCCTACAATGAGCAGTTCTTC CASSFQGGRGSYNEQFF
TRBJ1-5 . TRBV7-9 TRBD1 TGTGCCAGCAGCTTAGAATCTCGTGACAGGGAAGACAGTCAGCCCCAGCATTTT CASSLESRDREDSQPQHF
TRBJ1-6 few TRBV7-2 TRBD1 TGTGCCAGCAGCCCCGCGCTACAGGGGGCACGGACCTATAATTCACCCCTCCACTTT CASSPALQGARTYNSPLHF
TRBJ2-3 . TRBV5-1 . TGCGCCAGCAGCTCCGCGGCGGCTGGCGATACGCAGTATTTT CASSSAAAGDTQYF
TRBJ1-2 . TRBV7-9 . TGTGCCAGCAGTCAGGGGAACTATGGCTACACCTTC CASSQGNYGYTF
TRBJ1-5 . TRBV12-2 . TGTGCAAGTCGCTTGGCTGGACAGGGGGCGAATCAGCCCCAGCATTTT CASRLAGQGANQPQHF
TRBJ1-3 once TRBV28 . TGTGCCAGCAGACCGCAGACTGGAAACACCATATATTTT CASRPQTGNTIYF
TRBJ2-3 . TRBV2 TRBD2 TGTGCCAGCCCAGCGGGGGGAATGTATACGCAGTATTTT CASPAGGMYTQYF
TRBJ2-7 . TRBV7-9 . TGTGCCAGCAGCTTAGCGCTTCTAGGGAGGCGCGAGCAGTACTTC CASSLALLGRREQYF
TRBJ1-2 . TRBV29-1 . TGCAGCGTTGCAGGGGATGTCTATGGCTACCCCTTC CSVAGDVYGYPF
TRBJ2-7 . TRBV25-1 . TGTGCCAGCAGTGCGCTCCGGGATAACTACGAGCAGTACTTC CASSALRDNYEQYF
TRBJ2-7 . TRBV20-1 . TGCAGTGCTGCACTTAGCGATAGGCTGTACTTC CSAALSDRLYF
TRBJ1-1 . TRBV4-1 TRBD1 TGCGCCAGCAGCCAAACAGGGGAGAGGGAAGCTTTCTTT CASSQTGEREAFF
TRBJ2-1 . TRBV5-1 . TGCGCCAGCAGCTTGGGCGGTGTTAGCTCCTACAATGAGCAGTTCTTC CASSLGGVSSYNEQFF
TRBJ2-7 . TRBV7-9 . TGTGCCAGCAGCTTAGTCGCACCAGGTTGGCCCTACGAGCAGTACTTC CASSLVAPGWPYEQYF
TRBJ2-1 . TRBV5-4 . TGTGCCAGCAGCTCCCCCCCCGTGGGCGCCTACAATGAGCAGTTCTTC CASSSPPVGAYNEQFF
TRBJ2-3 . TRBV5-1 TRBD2 TGCGCCAGCAGCTTAACTAGCGGGACAGATACGCAGTATTTT CASSLTSGTDTQYF
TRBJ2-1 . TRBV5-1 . TGCGCCAGTACGTCAGGGAATGAGCAGTTCTTC CASTSGNEQFF
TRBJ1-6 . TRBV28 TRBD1 TGTGCCAGCAATCCCCCACAGGGGGCCGGTTCACCCCTCCACTTT CASNPPQGAGSPLHF
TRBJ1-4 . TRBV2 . TGTGCCAGCGGGGTCAGGGGTGCTAATGAAAAACTGTTTTTT CASGVRGANEKLFF
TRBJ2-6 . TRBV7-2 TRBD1 TGTGCCAGCAGCTTCCCTTGGACAGGTTACTCTGGGGCCAACGTCCTGACTTTC CASSFPWTGYSGANVLTF
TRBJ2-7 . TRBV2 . TGTGCCAGCAGTGAAGACAGGGCGGGCGAGCAGTACTTC CASSEDRAGEQYF
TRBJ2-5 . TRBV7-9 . TGTGCCAGCAGCGGAGGGGGCCGGGAGACCCAGTACTTC CASSGGGRETQYF
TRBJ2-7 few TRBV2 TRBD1 TGTGCCAGCAGCCTCGGGACAGGGGCTGGCGAGCAGTACTTC CASSLGTGAGEQYF
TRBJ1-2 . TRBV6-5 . TGTGCCAGCAGTTACGGGGGGACCGATGGCTACACCTTC CASSYGGTDGYTF
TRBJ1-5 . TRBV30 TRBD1 TGTGCCTGGGGCCCGGGGACAGTACCTTATAGCAATCAGCCCCAGCATTTT CAWGPGTVPYSNQPQHF
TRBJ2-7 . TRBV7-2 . TGTGCCAGCAGCTCCAACCACAGGGTCTCCTACGAGCAGTACTTC CASSSNHRVSYEQYF
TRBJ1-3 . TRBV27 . TGTGCCAGCAGTTCCAGGGGTTCCGACTACTCTGGAAACACCATATATTTT CASSSRGSDYSGNTIYF
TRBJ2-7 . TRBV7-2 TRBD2 TGTGCCAGCAGCCTCCGCCGAAGCGGGGGGGAGTACGAGCAGTACTTC CASSLRRSGGEYEQYF
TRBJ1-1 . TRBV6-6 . TGTGCCAGCAGCGAGGCCTCTGAAGCTTTCTTT CASSEASEAFF
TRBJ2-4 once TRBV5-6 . TGTGCCAGCAGCTTGCAGGGGCGCCCCTTGACCATTCAGTACTTC CASSLQGRPLTIQYF
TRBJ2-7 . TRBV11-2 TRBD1 TGTGCCAGCAGCTTAGGCCCGGGACAGGAGCGTGGGCAGTACTTC CASSLGPGQERGQYF
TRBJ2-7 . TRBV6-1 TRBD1 TGTGCCAGCAGTGAGCCCGGGGACAGGGCCGGCGAGCAGTACTTC CASSEPGDRAGEQYF
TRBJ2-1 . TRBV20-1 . TGCAGTGCTAGAGATAAGGACTACGGTGTCTTC CSARDKDYGVF
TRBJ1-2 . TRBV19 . TGTGCCAGTAGTTCCGGACAGTTCGTCTATGGCTACACCTTC CASSSGQFVYGYTF
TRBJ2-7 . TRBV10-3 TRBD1 TGTGCCATCAGGACCGGGACAGGTGGCGACGAGCAGTACTTC CAIRTGTGGDEQYF
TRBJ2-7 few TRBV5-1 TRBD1 TGCGCCAGCAGCTGGACAGGCCAGGACTACGAGCAGTACTTC CASSWTGQDYEQYF
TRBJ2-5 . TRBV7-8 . TGTGCCAGCAGCTACGTTGGGGGCGAAGAGACCCAGTACTTC CASSYVGGEETQYF
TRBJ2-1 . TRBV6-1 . TGTGCCAGCAAACGGACTGGAACGACGGGGGAGCAGTTCTTC CASKRTGTTGEQFF
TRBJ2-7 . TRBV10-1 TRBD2 TGCGCCACCTCTAGCGGGGTAACCTACGAGCAGTACTTC CATSSGVTYEQYF
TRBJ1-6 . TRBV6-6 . TGTGCCAGCACTCCGCAGCCAGGGGTTAATTCACCCCTCCACTTT CASTPQPGVNSPLHF
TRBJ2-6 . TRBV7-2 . TGTGCCAGCAGCTTAGGGGCGGGGAACTCTGGGGCCAACGTCCTGACTTTC CASSLGAGNSGANVLTF
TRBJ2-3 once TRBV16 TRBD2 TGTGCCAGCAGCCCCCTAGCGGGGGGGATCGGAGATACGCAGTATTTT CASSPLAGGIGDTQYF
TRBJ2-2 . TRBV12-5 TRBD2 TGTGCTAGTGGTTTGCCGAGCGGGAGGGAAGGGGACACCGGGGAGCTGTTTTTT CASGLPSGREGDTGELFF
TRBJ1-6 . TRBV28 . TGTGCCAGCAGAAACGGTGATTCACCCCTCCACTTT CASRNGDSPLHF